This T cell receptor beta chain was identified in a study of a mutant IDH1 vaccine in newly diagnosed glioma. Study summary: Vaccination started 4-6 weeks after radiotherapy alone, or with temozolomide cycles.

Assay: immunoSEQ multiplex PCR; the TCRdb copy retains only in-frame clones and omits some. The data contain under 95,000 clones, more than 85% of them singletons. This CDR3 comprises 13 residues. Germline assignment: CDR1 MDHEN and CDR2 SYDVKM. With 5 bases removed from V and 10 bases from J, the gap between germline ends came to 17 bases. The time point was: week 5, during vaccination. Doses comprised 300 ug of mutant IDH1 20-mer peptide each, plus topical imiquimod. With respect to this clone: Its antigen is currently unknown.

This sequence joins TRBV28 and TRBJ1-1; D gene ambiguous. The receptor was derived from a woman in her fifties or sixties with glioma. The sample was PBMCs, taken from a glioma patient whose treatment included an IDH1 peptide vaccine. The CDR3 is CASSIPGGPGAFF. CDR3 sequence (DNA): TGTGCCAGCAGTATCCCGGGCGGCCCCGGAGCTTTCTTT.